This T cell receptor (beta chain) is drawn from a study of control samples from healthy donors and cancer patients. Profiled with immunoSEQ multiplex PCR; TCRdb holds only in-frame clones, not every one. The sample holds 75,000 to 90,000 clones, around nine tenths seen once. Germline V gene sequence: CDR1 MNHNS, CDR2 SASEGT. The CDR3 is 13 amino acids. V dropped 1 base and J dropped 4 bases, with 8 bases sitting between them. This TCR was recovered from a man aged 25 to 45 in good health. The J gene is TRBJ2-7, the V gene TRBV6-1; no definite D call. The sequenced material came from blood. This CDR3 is CASSEEQLYEQYF. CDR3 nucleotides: TGTGCCAGCAGTGAAGAGCAGCTTTACGAGCAGTACTTC.